Detailed here is one T cell receptor (beta chain). Sequenced by immunoSEQ multiplex PCR; TCRdb stores in-frame clones only, minus some. This table has fewer than 70,000 clones, roughly 85% appearing once. These data are taken from a study of blood T cell repertoires in COVID-19. The sequencing input was peripheral blood. This sequence was found in a woman aged 60-75 years with acute or convalescent COVID-19.

DNA of the CDR3: TGTGCCACCAGTGATCCTGACATGGAAGTTAACAATGAGCAGTTCTTC. This encodes CATSDPDMEVNNEQFF. V gene TRBV24-1 combines with J gene TRBJ2-1, with no clear D. The CDR3 is 16 residues long. Looked up from germline, CDR1 is KGHDR and CDR2 is SFDVKD. The V end lost 3 bases, the J end lost 5 bases, and 16 bases lay between the germline ends.